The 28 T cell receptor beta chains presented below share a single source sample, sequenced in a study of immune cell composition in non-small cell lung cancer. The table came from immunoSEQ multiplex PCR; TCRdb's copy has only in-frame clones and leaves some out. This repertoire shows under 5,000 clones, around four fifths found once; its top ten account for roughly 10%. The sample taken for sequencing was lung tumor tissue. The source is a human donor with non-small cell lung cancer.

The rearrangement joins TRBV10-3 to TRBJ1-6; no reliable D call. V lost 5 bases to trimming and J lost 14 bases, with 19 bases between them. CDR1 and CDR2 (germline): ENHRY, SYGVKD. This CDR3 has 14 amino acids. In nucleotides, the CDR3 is TGTGCCATCAGTCAGGAGGCAAAAAGTGGATCCCTCCACTTT. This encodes CAISQEAKSGSLHF.

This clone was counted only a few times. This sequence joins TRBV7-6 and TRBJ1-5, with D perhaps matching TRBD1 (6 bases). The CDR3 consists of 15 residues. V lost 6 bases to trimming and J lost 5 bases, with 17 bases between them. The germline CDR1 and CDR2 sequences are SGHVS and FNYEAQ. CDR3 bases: TGTGCCAGCAGGCGTGATACAGGGAACGATCAGCCCCAGCATTTT. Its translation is CASRRDTGNDQPQHF. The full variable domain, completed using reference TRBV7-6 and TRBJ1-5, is GAGVSQSPRYKVTKRGQDVALRCDPISGHVSLYWYRQALGQGPEFLTYFNYEAQQDKSGLPNDRFSAERPEGSISTLTIQRTEQRDSAMYRCASRRDTGNDQPQHFGDGTRLSIL.

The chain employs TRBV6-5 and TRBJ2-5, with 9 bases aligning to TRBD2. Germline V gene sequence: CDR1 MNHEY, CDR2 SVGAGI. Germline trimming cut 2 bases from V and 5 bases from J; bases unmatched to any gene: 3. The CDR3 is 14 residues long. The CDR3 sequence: CASSYRGRAETQYF. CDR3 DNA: TGTGCCAGCAGTTACCGCGGGAGGGCGGAGACCCAGTACTTC.

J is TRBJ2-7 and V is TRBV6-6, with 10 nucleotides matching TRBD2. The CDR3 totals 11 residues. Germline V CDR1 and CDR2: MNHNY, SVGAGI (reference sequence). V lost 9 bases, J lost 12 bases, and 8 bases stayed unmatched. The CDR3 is CASGTSAPRYF. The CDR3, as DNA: TGTGCCAGTGGGACTAGCGCGCCCCGGTACTTC.

The CDR3 bases are TGTGCCAGCTTGCCCTCCGGGGATAGCAATCAGCCCCAGCATTTT. This translates into CASLPSGDSNQPQHF. The V gene is TRBV6-1, the J gene TRBJ1-5; D not resolved. Germline V gene data show CDR1 as MNHNS and CDR2 as SASEGT. Trimming shortened V by 8 bases and J by 0 bases, and 14 bases separated the two germline ends. The CDR3 totals 15 residues.

This chain's CDR3 is CASSLEGGGSTDTQYF. CDR3 in DNA: TGTGCCAGCAGCTTAGAAGGCGGGGGGAGCACAGATACGCAGTATTTT. The chain has TRBV7-2 and TRBJ2-3; TRBD2 matches at 8 bases. With V trimmed by 1 base and J by 0 bases, 3 bases remained unmatched. In germline, CDR1 is SGHTA, CDR2 FQGNSA. This CDR3 is 16 amino acids long.

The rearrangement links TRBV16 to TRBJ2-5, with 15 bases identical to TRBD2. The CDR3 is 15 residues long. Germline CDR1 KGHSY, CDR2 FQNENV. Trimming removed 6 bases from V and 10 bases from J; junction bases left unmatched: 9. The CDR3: CASRPRTSGRGSQYF. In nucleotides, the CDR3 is TGTGCCAGCAGACCCCGGACTAGCGGGAGGGGAAGCCAGTACTTC.

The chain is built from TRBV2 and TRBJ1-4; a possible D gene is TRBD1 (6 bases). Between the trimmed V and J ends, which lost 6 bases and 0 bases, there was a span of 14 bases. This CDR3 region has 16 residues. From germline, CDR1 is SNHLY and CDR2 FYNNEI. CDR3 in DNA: TGTGCCAGCAGCAGGGGCTTTTCCTCAACTAATGAAAAACTGTTTTTT. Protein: CASSRGFSSTNEKLFF.

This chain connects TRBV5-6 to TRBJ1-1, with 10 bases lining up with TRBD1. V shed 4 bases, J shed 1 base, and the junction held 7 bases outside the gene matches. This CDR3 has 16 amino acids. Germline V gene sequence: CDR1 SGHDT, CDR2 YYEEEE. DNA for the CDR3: TGTGCCAGCAGCGAGACAGGGGGCGTGCGGAACACTGAAGCTTTCTTT. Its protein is CASSETGGVRNTEAFF.

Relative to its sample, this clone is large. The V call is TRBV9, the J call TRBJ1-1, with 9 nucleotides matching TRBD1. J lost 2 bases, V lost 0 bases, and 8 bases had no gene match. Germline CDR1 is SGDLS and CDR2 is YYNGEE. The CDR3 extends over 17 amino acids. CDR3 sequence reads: CASSVGDRASGNTEAFF. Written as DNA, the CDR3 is TGTGCCAGCAGCGTAGGGGACAGGGCTTCGGGTAACACTGAAGCTTTCTTT.

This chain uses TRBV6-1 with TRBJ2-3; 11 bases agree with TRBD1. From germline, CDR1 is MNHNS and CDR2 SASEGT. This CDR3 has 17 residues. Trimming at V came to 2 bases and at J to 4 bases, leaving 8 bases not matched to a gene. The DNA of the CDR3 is TGTGCCAGCAGTGAAAATGGGGGGGGACAGGGGGCAGATACGCAGTATTTT. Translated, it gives CASSENGGGQGADTQYF.

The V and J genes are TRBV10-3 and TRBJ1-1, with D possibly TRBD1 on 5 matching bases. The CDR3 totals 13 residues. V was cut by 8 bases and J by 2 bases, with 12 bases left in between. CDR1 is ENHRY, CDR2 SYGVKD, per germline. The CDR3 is CAIRETANTEAFF. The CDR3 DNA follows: TGTGCCATCCGGGAGACAGCAAACACTGAAGCTTTCTTT.

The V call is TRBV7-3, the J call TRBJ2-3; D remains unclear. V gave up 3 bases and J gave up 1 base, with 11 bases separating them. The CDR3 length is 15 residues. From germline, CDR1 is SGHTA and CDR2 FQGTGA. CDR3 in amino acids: CASSFHGVGTDTQYF. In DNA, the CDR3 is TGTGCCAGCAGCTTCCACGGAGTCGGCACAGATACGCAGTATTTT.

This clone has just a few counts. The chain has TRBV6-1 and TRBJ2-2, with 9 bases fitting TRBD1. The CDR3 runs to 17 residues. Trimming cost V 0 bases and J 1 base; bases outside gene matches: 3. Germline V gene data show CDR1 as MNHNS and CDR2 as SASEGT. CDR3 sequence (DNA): TGTGCCAGCAGTGAAGCCTGGACAGGGGAGAACACCGGGGAGCTGTTTTTT. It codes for CASSEAWTGENTGELFF.

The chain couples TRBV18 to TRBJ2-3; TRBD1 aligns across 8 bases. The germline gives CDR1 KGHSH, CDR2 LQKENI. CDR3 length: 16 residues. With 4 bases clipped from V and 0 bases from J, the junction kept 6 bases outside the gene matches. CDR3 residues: CASSQRTGISTDTQYF. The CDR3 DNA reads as TGTGCCAGCTCACAACGGACAGGGATCAGCACAGATACGCAGTATTTT.

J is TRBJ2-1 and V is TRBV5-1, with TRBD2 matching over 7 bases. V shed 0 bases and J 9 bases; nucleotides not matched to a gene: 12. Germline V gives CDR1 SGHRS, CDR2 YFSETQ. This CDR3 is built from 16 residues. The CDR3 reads CASSLAETSKVGEQFF. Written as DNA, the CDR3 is TGCGCCAGCAGCTTGGCCGAGACTAGCAAGGTGGGTGAGCAGTTCTTC. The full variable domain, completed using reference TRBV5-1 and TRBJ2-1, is KAGVTQTPRYLIKTRGQQVTLSCSPISGHRSVSWYQQTPGQGLQFLFEYFSETQRNKGNFPGRFSGRQFSNSRSEMNVSTLELGDSALYLCASSLAETSKVGEQFFGPGTRLTVL.

The CDR3 nucleotides are TGTGCCAGTACCAATGACAGACTCAATCAGCCCCAGCATTTT. Translation: CASTNDRLNQPQHF. The chain is built from TRBV19 and TRBJ1-5; a weak D match, TRBD1 (5 bases). Germline V gene data show CDR1 as LNHDA and CDR2 as SQIVND (reference sequence). V lost 7 bases and J lost 3, with 13 bases in between. The length of the CDR3 is 14 residues.

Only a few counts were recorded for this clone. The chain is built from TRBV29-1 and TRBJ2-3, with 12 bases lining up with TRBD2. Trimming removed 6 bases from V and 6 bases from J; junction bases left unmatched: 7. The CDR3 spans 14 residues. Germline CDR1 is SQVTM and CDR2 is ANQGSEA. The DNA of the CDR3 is TGCAGCGTAGCCGGGACTAGCGGGTCTGATACGCAGTATTTT. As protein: CSVAGTSGSDTQYF.

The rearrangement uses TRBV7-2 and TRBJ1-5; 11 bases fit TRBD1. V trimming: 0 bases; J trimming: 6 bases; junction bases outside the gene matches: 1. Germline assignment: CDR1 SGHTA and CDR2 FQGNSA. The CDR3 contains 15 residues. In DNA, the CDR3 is TGTGCCAGCAGCTTAGCTGGGACAGGGGGTCAGCCCCAGCATTTT. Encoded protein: CASSLAGTGGQPQHF.

The CDR3 nucleotides are TGTGCCAGAAGCTTGGAGGGCCTAGCTAACTATGGCTACACCTTC. As protein: CARSLEGLANYGYTF. V gene TRBV7-5 combines with J gene TRBJ1-2. TRBV7-5 is labeled a pseudogene. The CDR3 runs 15 residues.

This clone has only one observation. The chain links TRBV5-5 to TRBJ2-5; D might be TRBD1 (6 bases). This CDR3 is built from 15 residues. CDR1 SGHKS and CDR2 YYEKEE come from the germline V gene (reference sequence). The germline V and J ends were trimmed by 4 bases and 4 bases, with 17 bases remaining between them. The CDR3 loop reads CASSEGVGLRETQYF. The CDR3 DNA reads TGTGCCAGCAGCGAGGGGGTGGGGCTGAGAGAGACCCAGTACTTC.

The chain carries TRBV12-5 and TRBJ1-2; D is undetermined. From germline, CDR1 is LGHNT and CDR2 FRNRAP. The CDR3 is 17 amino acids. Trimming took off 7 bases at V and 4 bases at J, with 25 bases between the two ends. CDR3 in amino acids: CASAPMFGGESGYGYTF. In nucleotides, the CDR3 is TGTGCTAGTGCCCCGATGTTCGGCGGGGAGTCGGGCTATGGCTACACCTTC.

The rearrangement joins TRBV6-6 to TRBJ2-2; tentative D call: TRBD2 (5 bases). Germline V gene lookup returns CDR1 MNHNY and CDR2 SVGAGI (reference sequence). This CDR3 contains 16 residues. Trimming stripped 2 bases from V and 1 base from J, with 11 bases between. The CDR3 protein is CASSYVLGGNTGELFF. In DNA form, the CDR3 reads TGTGCCAGCAGTTACGTACTAGGCGGGAACACCGGGGAGCTGTTTTTT.

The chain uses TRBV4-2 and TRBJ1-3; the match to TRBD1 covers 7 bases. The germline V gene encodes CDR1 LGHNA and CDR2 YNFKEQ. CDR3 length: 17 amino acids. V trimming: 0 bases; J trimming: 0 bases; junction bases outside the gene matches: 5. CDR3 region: CASSQEWTGSSGNTIYF. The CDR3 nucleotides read TGTGCCAGCAGCCAAGAGTGGACAGGTAGCTCTGGAAACACCATATATTTT.

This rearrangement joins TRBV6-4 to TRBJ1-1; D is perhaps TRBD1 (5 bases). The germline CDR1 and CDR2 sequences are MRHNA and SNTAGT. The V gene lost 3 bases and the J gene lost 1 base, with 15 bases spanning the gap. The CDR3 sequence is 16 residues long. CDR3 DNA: TGTGCCAGCAGTGAACAACCGGGACTCCCGAACACTGAAGCTTTCTTT. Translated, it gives CASSEQPGLPNTEAFF.

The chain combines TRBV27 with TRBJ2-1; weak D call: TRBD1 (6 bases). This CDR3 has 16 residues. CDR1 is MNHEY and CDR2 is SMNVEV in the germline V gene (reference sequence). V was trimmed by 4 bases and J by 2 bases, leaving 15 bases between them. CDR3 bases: TGTGCCAGCAGTTCCAACGACAGGTACCCCTACAATGAGCAGTTCTTC. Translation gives CASSSNDRYPYNEQFF.

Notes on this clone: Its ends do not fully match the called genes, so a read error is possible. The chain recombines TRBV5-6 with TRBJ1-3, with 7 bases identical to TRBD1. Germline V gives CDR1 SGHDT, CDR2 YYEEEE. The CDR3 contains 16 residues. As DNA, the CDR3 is TGTGCCAGCAGCCTAAGGACAGGTTTCGGTGGAAGCACCATATATTTT. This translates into CASSLRTGFGGSTIYF.

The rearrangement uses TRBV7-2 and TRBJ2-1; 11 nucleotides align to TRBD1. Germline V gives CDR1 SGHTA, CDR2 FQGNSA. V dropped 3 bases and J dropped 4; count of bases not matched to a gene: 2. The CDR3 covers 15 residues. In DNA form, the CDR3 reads TGTGCCAGCAGCTTCGGACAGGGGGCTTACAATGAGCAGTTCTTC. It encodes CASSFGQGAYNEQFF.